Many counts were recorded for the clone carrying this TCR beta chain. Antigen: not known. This record belongs to a study of T-cell reconstitution after alpha-beta-depleted transplantation in children. CDR1 is SQVTM and CDR2 is ANQGSEA in the germline V gene. The CDR3 is 12 amino acids. Deletions cut 5 bases from V and 2 bases from J, with 8 bases between. During its preparation, the TCRbeta library received unique molecular identifiers. TCRdb re-analysed the PCR reads in MiXCR, keeping a single row per CDR3 protein. The table includes 120,000 to 150,000 distinct CDR3 sequences, about 9% detected once. Study results and limitations: Newly made T cells mostly supplied T-cell counts and diversity one year after transplant. Reportedly, only several hundred clones from non-depleted graft cells drove alpha-beta T-cell counts at about two months. Some patients' high day-60 TCRbeta diversity was attributed to recipient cells surviving conditioning.

This specimen was PBMCs, mostly from graft donor cells, taken 180 days after TCRalphabeta/CD19-depleted stem cell transplant. The clonotype comes from a female patient aged 2 to 10 who had a stem cell transplant for congenital amegakaryocytic thrombocytopenia, so the T cells may come from the graft donor. The chain carries TRBV29-1 and TRBJ2-3; D is unresolved. CDR3 nucleotides: TGCAGCGTTCCGGAGTCCACAGATACGCAGTATTTT. Protein sequence: CSVPESTDTQYF.